The 31 T cell receptor beta chains below all came from one sample that was sequenced in a study of cytomegalovirus exposure and HLA in healthy donors. The PCR employed 60 Vbeta primers together with 13 Jbeta primers. Assay: immunoSEQ multiplex PCR; the TCRdb copy retains only in-frame clones and omits some. The sample has about 110,000 clones, 78% seen once. Material: PBMCs. All receptors derive from a male donor in good health and CMV-seronegative.

The chain uses TRBV28 and TRBJ1-5; a possible D gene is TRBD1 (5 bases). Germline V gives CDR1 MDHEN, CDR2 SYDVKM. This CDR3 region has 15 residues. Deletions cut 6 bases from V and 3 bases from J, with 15 bases between. CDR3 bases: TGTGCCAGCAGATATGGACAAGGGGTCAATCAGCCCCAGCATTTT. Translated, it gives CASRYGQGVNQPQHF.

V usage is TRBV19 and J usage is TRBJ2-5, with a weak D call TRBD2 (6 bases). The V and J ends lost 4 bases and 1 base respectively, with 13 bases between them. The germline V gene encodes CDR1 LNHDA and CDR2 SQIVND (reference sequence). The length of the CDR3 is 15 residues. In DNA form, the CDR3 reads TGTGCCAGTAGTACCTCGGGACTCAGCCAAGAGACCCAGTACTTC. Protein: CASSTSGLSQETQYF.

This sequence joins TRBV5-1 and TRBJ1-2, with 9 bases identical to TRBD1. This CDR3 has 16 residues. V dropped 4 bases and J dropped 1; count of bases not matched to a gene: 8. Germline lookup yields CDR1 SGHRS and CDR2 YFSETQ. CDR3 residues: CASSARTGDYNYGYTF. DNA of the CDR3: TGCGCCAGCAGCGCAAGGACAGGGGACTATAACTATGGCTACACCTTC.

By share of the sample, this clone is medium-sized (0.01 to 0.1%). The CDR3 DNA reads TGTGCCAGCAGCCCAAGAGGAGGGGGCGGGCAGCCCCAGCATTTT. Protein: CASSPRGGGGQPQHF. This rearrangement joins TRBV5-6 to TRBJ1-5; 7 nucleotides match TRBD1. CDR1 SGHDT and CDR2 YYEEEE come from the germline V gene. CDR3 length: 15 residues. After removal of 4 bases from V and 7 bases from J, the junction contained 11 bases not matched to a gene.

In this sample, this clone turned up once. The gene calls are TRBV19 and TRBJ2-7; 8 nucleotides align to TRBD2. V lost 6 bases and J lost 4; bases outside the gene matches: 8. CDR1 and CDR2 (germline): LNHDA, SQIVND (reference sequence). The CDR3 contains 14 residues. CDR3 DNA sequence: TGTGCCAGTAGAGATAGCGGGATTGGTTACGAGCAGTACTTC. Amino acid sequence: CASRDSGIGYEQYF.

This chain uses TRBV28 with TRBJ2-7; D unresolved. The CDR3 sequence is 16 residues long. Per the germline V gene, CDR1 is MDHEN and CDR2 is SYDVKM. V shed 8 bases and J shed 0 bases, with 20 bases lying between them. The CDR3 loop reads CASLPAPGRSSYEQYF. The CDR3 DNA sequence: TGTGCCAGCTTGCCCGCGCCAGGTCGTAGCTCCTACGAGCAGTACTTC.

The rearrangement uses TRBV12-2 and TRBJ1-2. TRBV12-2 is a known pseudogene. The CDR3 extends over 16 amino acids. In DNA, the CDR3 is TGTGCAAGTCGCTTAGGAGGGACTGAGAATCGCTATGGCTACACCTTC. Translated, it gives CASRLGGTENRYGYTF.

The chain links TRBV4-3 to TRBJ2-2; D might be TRBD1 (6 bases). The CDR3 has 13 residues. V was trimmed by 7 bases and J by 4 bases, leaving 10 bases between them. The germline V gene has CDR1 LGHNA and CDR2 YSLEER. The CDR3 sequence is CASTQGRTGELFF. In DNA, the CDR3 is TGCGCCAGCACTCAGGGGCGCACCGGGGAGCTGTTTTTT.

This clone has only a few counts. The chain combines TRBV6-1 with TRBJ1-4, with a weak D call TRBD1 (6 bases). The germline V and J ends were trimmed by 4 bases and 0 bases, with 9 bases remaining between them. CDR1 is MNHNS, CDR2 SASEGT, per germline. There are 15 residues in the CDR3. The CDR3 nucleotides are TGTGCCAGCAGTGGAAACAGGGCAACTAATGAAAAACTGTTTTTT. Its protein product is CASSGNRATNEKLFF.

CDR3 amino acids: CASSEAAITDTQYF. CDR3 nucleotides: TGTGCCAGCAGCGAGGCGGCCATCACAGATACGCAGTATTTT. The rearrangement joins TRBV9 to TRBJ2-3; D gene unclear. V was clipped by 3 bases and J by 2 bases, with 10 bases between them. CDR1 and CDR2 from the germline V gene are SGDLS and YYNGEE. This CDR3 spans 14 amino acids.

This rearrangement joins TRBV7-2 to TRBJ2-3; the match to TRBD2 covers 14 bases. CDR3 size: 16 residues. Trimming took 5 bases from V and 6 from J; bases not matched to a gene: 7. Germline CDR1 SGHTA, CDR2 FQGNSA. The CDR3 DNA reads TGTGCCAGCAGCCAGGGGACTAGCGGGAGATTTGATACGCAGTATTTT. It specifies CASSQGTSGRFDTQYF. Full variable domain (remainder filled in from reference TRBV7-2 and TRBJ2-3): GAGVSQSPSNKVTEKGKDVELRCDPISGHTALYWYRQSLGQGLEFLIYFQGNSAPDKSGLPSDRFSAERTGGSVSTLTIQRTQQEDSAVYLCASSQGTSGRFDTQYFGPGTRLTVL.

This clone was counted between two and nine times. J is TRBJ2-7 and V is TRBV6-6, with no clear D. In germline, CDR1 is MNHNY, CDR2 SVGAGI (reference sequence). This CDR3 has 13 residues. Trimming stripped 6 bases from V and 4 bases from J, with 13 bases between. DNA for the CDR3: TGTGCCAGCAGGCCTCCGAGCTTGTACGAGCAGTACTTC. Its translation is CASRPPSLYEQYF.

This chain joins TRBV5-1 and TRBJ1-2; D remains ambiguous. Germline V gives CDR1 SGHRS, CDR2 YFSETQ. V was clipped by 4 bases and J by 2 bases, with 12 bases between them. The CDR3 length is 14 residues. CDR3 amino acids: CASSPREGNYGYTF. CDR3 sequence (DNA): TGCGCCAGCAGCCCCCGGGAAGGGAACTATGGCTACACCTTC.

V gene TRBV19 combines with J gene TRBJ2-1, with D perhaps matching TRBD2 (5 bases). The germline V gene encodes CDR1 LNHDA and CDR2 SQIVND (reference sequence). V gave up 5 bases and J gave up 7 bases, with 12 bases separating them. The CDR3 spans 13 residues. The CDR3 DNA reads TGTGCCAGTAGTGTCAAGGACTGGAATGAGCAGTTCTTC. It specifies CASSVKDWNEQFF.

V and J are TRBV6-1 and TRBJ2-3; TRBD2 matches at 13 bases. The CDR3 contains 15 residues. The trim removed 6 bases at V and 6 bases at J, leaving 6 bases unmatched. Germline loops: CDR1 MNHNS, CDR2 SASEGT. The CDR3 protein is CASRERLAGGDTQYF. Here the CDR3 DNA reads TGTGCCAGCAGGGAGAGACTAGCGGGAGGTGATACGCAGTATTTT.

The chain is built from TRBV2 and TRBJ2-3, with D perhaps matching TRBD1 (6 bases). Trimming cost V 4 bases and J 7 bases, with 12 bases left between them. From germline, CDR1 is SNHLY and CDR2 FYNNEI. This CDR3 has 13 amino acids. In nucleotides, the CDR3 is TGTGCCAGCAGTGCCCAGGGGTTGAATACGCAGTATTTT. This codes for CASSAQGLNTQYF.

This chain links TRBV6-4 with TRBJ1-1; TRBD1 matches 11 bases. J gave up 5 bases and V 2 bases, and 1 base lay outside the gene matches. Germline V CDR1 and CDR2: MRHNA, SNTAGT. The CDR3 runs 14 residues. CDR3 in amino acids: CASSDGQGATEAFF. The CDR3 DNA reads as TGTGCCAGCAGTGACGGACAGGGGGCTACTGAAGCTTTCTTT.

V usage is TRBV10-1 and J usage is TRBJ2-7, with 8 bases matching TRBD2. Germline V lookup: CDR1 WNHNN, CDR2 SYGVQD (reference sequence). The V segment lost 5 bases and the J segment 5 bases; nucleotides outside the gene matches: 8. The CDR3 length is 14 residues. The CDR3 protein is CASSFSGTWDEQYF. DNA for the CDR3: TGCGCCAGCAGTTTTAGCGGGACCTGGGACGAGCAGTACTTC.

This sequence joins TRBV19 and TRBJ2-2; D might be TRBD1 (6 bases). CDR1 and CDR2 (germline): LNHDA, SQIVND (reference sequence). Trimming removed 5 bases from V and 7 bases from J, with 17 bases in between. The CDR3 extends over 15 amino acids. CDR3 sequence: CASSLSNRANGELFF. DNA of the CDR3: TGTGCCAGTAGTCTCTCAAACAGGGCTAACGGGGAGCTGTTTTTT. Full variable domain (outside the CDR3, taken from reference TRBV19 and TRBJ2-2): DGGITQSPKYLFRKEGQNVTLSCEQNLNHDAMYWYRQDPGQGLRLIYYSQIVNDFQKGDIAEGYSVSREKKESFPLTVTSAQKNPTAFYLCASSLSNRANGELFFGEGSRLTVL.

The chain uses TRBV5-1 and TRBJ1-1; a possible D gene is TRBD1 (6 bases). Trimming removed 3 bases at V and 7 bases at J, with 10 bases between. The CDR3 extends over 12 amino acids. The germline CDR1 and CDR2 sequences are SGHRS and YFSETQ. CDR3: CASSYQQGEAFF. The CDR3 bases are TGCGCCAGCAGCTATCAACAGGGTGAAGCTTTCTTT.

The V call is TRBV19, the J call TRBJ2-7, with D unclear. Germline-derived CDR1 and CDR2 are LNHDA and SQIVND (reference sequence). The CDR3 has 13 amino acids. Trimming removed 3 bases at V and 1 base at J, with 7 bases between. The CDR3 DNA is TGTGCCAGTAGTATCGGCGGTTCCTACGAGCAGTACTTC. Encoded protein: CASSIGGSYEQYF.

This sequence joins TRBV19 and TRBJ1-2, with a possible D match to TRBD1 (5 bases). Trimming left V 4 bases short and J 0 bases short, with 9 bases between. The CDR3 loop spans 14 amino acids. CDR1 is LNHDA, CDR2 SQIVND, per germline (reference sequence). The chain's CDR3 is CASSRQRTNYGYTF. The CDR3 DNA is TGTGCCAGTAGTAGACAGAGGACTAACTATGGCTACACCTTC.

The V and J genes are TRBV30 and TRBJ1-1; D gene ambiguous. Germline lookup yields CDR1 GTSNPN and CDR2 SVGIG (reference sequence). The length of the CDR3 is 12 residues. Trimming pared 4 bases from V and 4 bases from J, leaving 10 bases between. CDR3 coding DNA: TGTGCCTGGACTCATAGTGGCACTGAAGCTTTCTTT. It translates to CAWTHSGTEAFF.

J is TRBJ1-2 and V is TRBV18; 9 positions agree with TRBD1. The germline CDR1 and CDR2 sequences are KGHSH and LQKENI. V shed 5 bases, J shed 0 bases, and the junction held 13 bases outside the gene matches. CDR3 length equals 18 residues. Here the CDR3 reads CASSANSGTGWSNYGYTF. Written as DNA, the CDR3 is TGTGCCAGCTCAGCGAACTCCGGGACAGGGTGGTCTAACTATGGCTACACCTTC.

This clone was seen a single time. This chain joins TRBV7-8 and TRBJ2-1, with D possibly TRBD2 on 6 matching bases. This CDR3 region has 14 residues. Germline assignment: CDR1 SGHVS and CDR2 FQNEAQ. Trimming cost V 3 bases and J 6 bases, with 12 bases left between them. CDR3 in amino acids: CASSFGLYRNEQFF. CDR3 DNA: TGTGCCAGCAGCTTCGGACTATACCGCAATGAGCAGTTCTTC.

The chain carries TRBV12-5 and TRBJ2-1; 10 bases align to TRBD2. Trimming cost V 2 bases and J 9 bases; bases outside gene matches: 7. Germline V CDR1 and CDR2: LGHNT, FRNRAP. This CDR3 is 15 amino acids long. The CDR3 sequence: CASGLPASGRGEQFF. CDR3 bases: TGTGCTAGTGGTTTGCCAGCTAGCGGGAGAGGTGAGCAGTTCTTC.

The chain couples TRBV2 to TRBJ2-7, with TRBD1 matching 9 bases. The CDR3 is 13 amino acids. V dropped 4 bases and J dropped 7; count of bases not matched to a gene: 5. CDR1 is SNHLY, CDR2 FYNNEI, per germline. CDR3 residues: CASSGTGAGEQYF. CDR3 DNA: TGTGCCAGCAGTGGGACAGGGGCAGGAGAGCAGTACTTC. The full variable domain, with the rest looked up from reference TRBV2 and TRBJ2-7, is EPEVTQTPSHQVTQMGQEVILRCVPISNHLYFYWYRQILGQKVEFLVSFYNNEISEKSEIFDDQFSVERPDGSNFTLKIRSTKLEDSAMYFCASSGTGAGEQYFGPGTRLTVT.

The V call is TRBV2, the J call TRBJ2-1; D is possibly TRBD2 (6 bases). The V gene's germline CDR1 is SNHLY and CDR2 FYNNEI. Trimming left V 4 bases short and J 0 bases short, with 10 bases between. The CDR3 spans 15 residues. The CDR3 DNA sequence: TGTGCCAGCAGTGTGACTAGGAGCTCCTACAATGAGCAGTTCTTC. It yields the protein CASSVTRSSYNEQFF. Full variable domain (missing parts from reference TRBV2 and TRBJ2-1): EPEVTQTPSHQVTQMGQEVILRCVPISNHLYFYWYRQILGQKVEFLVSFYNNEISEKSEIFDDQFSVERPDGSNFTLKIRSTKLEDSAMYFCASSVTRSSYNEQFFGPGTRLTVL.

V is TRBV7-2 and J is TRBJ2-1; possibly TRBD1 for D (5 bases). The CDR3 length is 17 residues. The germline gives CDR1 SGHTA, CDR2 FQGNSA. The V gene lost 1 base and the J gene lost 4 bases, with 17 bases spanning the gap. CDR3 in DNA: TGTGCCAGCAGCTTAGAAAGGCCAGGGTGGGGATACAATGAGCAGTTCTTC. Translated, it gives CASSLERPGWGYNEQFF.

The table lists this clone with a count of one. V and J are TRBV27 and TRBJ2-1; D is ambiguous. Germline V CDR1 and CDR2: MNHEY, SMNVEV (reference sequence). Trimming took off 1 base at V and 3 bases at J, with 4 bases between the two ends. The CDR3 loop spans 13 amino acids. The DNA for the CDR3 is TGTGCCAGCAGTTTATACTACTACAATGAGCAGTTCTTC. This sequence encodes CASSLYYYNEQFF.

This clone was counted once. This sequence joins TRBV9 and TRBJ2-1; weak D call: TRBD2 (6 bases). Germline CDR1 SGDLS, CDR2 YYNGEE. The V end was cut by 4 bases, the J end by 0 bases, with 11 bases between. The CDR3 length is 15 residues. CDR3 bases: TGTGCCAGCAGCTCTGGGGGGAACTCCTACAATGAGCAGTTCTTC. This gives the protein CASSSGGNSYNEQFF.